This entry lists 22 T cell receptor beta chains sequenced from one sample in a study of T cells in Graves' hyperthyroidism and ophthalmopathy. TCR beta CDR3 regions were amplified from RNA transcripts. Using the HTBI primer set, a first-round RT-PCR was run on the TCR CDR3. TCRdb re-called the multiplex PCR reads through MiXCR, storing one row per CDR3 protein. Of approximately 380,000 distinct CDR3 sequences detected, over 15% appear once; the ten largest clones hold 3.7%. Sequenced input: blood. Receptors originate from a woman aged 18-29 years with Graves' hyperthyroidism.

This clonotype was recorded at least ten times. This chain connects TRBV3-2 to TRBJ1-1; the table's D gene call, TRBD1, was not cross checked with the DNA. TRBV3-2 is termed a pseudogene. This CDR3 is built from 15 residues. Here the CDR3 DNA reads TGTGCCAGCAGCCAGACCGGGACAGCCAACACTGAAGCTTTCTTT. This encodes CASSQTGTANTEAFF.

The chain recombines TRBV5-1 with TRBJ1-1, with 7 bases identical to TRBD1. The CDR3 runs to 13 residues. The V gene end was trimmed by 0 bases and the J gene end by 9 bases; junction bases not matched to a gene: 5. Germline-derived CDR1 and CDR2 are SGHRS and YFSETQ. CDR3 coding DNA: TGCGCCAGCAGCTTGGGGGGACAGAGAAAAGCTTTCTTT. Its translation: CASSLGGQRKAFF. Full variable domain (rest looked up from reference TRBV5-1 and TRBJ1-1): KAGVTQTPRYLIKTRGQQVTLSCSPISGHRSVSWYQQTPGQGLQFLFEYFSETQRNKGNFPGRFSGRQFSNSRSEMNVSTLELGDSALYLCASSLGGQRKAFFGQGTRLTVV.

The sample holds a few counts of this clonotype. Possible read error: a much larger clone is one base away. The CDR3 DNA sequence: TGTGCCAGCACACGGGGGGGAGGGTCCTACAATGAGAAGTTCTTC. This sequence encodes CASTRGGGSYNEKFF. This chain links TRBV2 with TRBJ2-1; TRBD2 agrees at 8 bases. CDR1 and CDR2 (germline): SNHLY, FYNNEI. The CDR3 is made up of 15 amino acids.

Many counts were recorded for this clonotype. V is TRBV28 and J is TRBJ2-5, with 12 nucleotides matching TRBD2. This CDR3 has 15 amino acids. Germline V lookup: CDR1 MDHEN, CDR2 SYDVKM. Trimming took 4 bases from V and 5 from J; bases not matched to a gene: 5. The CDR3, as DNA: TGTGCCAGCAGTTGGGGACTAGCGGGTCCGGAGACCCAGTACTTC. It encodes CASSWGLAGPETQYF.

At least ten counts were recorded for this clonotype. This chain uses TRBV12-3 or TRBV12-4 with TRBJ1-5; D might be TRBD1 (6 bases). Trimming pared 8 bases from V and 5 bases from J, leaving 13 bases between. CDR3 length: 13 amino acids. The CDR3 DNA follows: TGTGCCAGCCGGGGGGCCGAGCATCAGCCCCAGCATTTT. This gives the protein CASRGAEHQPQHF.

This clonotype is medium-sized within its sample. CDR3 sequence reads: CATLTGVGGYTF. Here the CDR3 DNA reads TGTGCCACGCTCACAGGGGTCGGGGGCTACACCTTC. V usage is TRBV19 and J usage is TRBJ1-2; 7 nucleotides agree with TRBD1. The CDR3 has 12 amino acids. V was pared by 10 bases and J by 8 bases, with 10 bases of the junction left unmatched. Germline loops: CDR1 LNHDA, CDR2 SQIVND (reference sequence). The full variable domain, its missing parts supplied by reference TRBV19 and TRBJ1-2, is DGGITQSPKYLFRKEGQNVTLSCEQNLNHDAMYWYRQDPGQGLRLIYYSQIVNDFQKGDIAEGYSVSREKKESFPLTVTSAQKNPTAFYLCATLTGVGGYTFGSGTRLTVV.

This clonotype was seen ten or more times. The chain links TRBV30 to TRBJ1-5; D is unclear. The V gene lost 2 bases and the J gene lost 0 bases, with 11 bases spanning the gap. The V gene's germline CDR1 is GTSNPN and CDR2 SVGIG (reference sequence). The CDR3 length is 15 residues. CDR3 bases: TGTGCCTGGAGTAGGGCCGGGAATAGCAATCAGCCCCAGCATTTT. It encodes CAWSRAGNSNQPQHF.

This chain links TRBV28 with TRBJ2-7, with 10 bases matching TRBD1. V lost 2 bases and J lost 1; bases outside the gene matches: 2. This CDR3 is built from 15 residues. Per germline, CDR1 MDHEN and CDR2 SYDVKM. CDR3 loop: CASSLRDRGSYEQYF. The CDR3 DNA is TGTGCCAGCAGTTTACGGGACAGGGGATCCTACGAGCAGTACTTC.

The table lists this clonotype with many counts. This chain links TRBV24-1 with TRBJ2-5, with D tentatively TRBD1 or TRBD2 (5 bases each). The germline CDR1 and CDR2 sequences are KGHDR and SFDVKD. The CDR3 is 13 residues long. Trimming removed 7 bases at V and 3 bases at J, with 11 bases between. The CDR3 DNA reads TGTGCCACCAGCGGGACCGTCGAAGAGACCCAGTACTTC. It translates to CATSGTVEETQYF.

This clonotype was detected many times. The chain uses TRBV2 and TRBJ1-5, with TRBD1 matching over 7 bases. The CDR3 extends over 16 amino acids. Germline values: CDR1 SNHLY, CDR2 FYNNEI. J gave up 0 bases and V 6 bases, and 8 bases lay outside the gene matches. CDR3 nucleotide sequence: TGTGCCAGCAGGGACAGAGGGACAGTTAGCAATCAGCCCCAGCATTTT. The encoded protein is CASRDRGTVSNQPQHF.

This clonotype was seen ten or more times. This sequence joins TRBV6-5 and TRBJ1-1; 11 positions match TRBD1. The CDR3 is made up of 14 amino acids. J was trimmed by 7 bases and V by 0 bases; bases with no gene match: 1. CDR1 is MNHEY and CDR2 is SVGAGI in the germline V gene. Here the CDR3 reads CASSYSGQGVEAFF. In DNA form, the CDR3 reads TGTGCCAGCAGTTACTCGGGACAGGGGGTTGAAGCTTTCTTT.

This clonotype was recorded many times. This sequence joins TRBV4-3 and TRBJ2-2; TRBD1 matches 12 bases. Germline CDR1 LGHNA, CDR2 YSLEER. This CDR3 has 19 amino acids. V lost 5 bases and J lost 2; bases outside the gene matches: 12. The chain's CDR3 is CASSFNLDGTGGNTGELFF. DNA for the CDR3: TGCGCCAGCAGCTTCAATCTCGATGGGACAGGGGGCAACACCGGGGAGCTGTTTTTT.

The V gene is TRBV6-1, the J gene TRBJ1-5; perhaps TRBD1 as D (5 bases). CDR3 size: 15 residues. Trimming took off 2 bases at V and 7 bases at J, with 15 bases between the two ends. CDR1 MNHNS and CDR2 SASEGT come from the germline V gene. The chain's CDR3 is CASSEWGGEVQPQHF. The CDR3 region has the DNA TGTGCCAGCAGTGAATGGGGGGGGGAGGTGCAGCCCCAGCATTTT.

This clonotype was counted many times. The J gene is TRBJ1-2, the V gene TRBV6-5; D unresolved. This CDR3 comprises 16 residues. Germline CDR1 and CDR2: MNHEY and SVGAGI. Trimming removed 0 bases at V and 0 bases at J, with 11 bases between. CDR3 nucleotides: TGTGCCAGCAGTTACTCGAGAGACACGGCTAACTATGGCTACACCTTC. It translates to CASSYSRDTANYGYTF.

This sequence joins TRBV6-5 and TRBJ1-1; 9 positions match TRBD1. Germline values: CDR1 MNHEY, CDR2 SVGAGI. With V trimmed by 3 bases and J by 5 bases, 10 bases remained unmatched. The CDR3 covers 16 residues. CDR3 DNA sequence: TGTGCCAGCAGTTATTCGACAGGGGGATGGGATACTGAAGCTTTCTTT. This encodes CASSYSTGGWDTEAFF.

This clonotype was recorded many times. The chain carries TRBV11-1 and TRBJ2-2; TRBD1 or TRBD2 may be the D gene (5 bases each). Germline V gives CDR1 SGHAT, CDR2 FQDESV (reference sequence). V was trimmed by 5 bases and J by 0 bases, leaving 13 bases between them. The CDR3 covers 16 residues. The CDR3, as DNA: TGTGCCAGCAGCCCCCGGGGCGGCGCGAACACCGGGGAGCTGTTTTTT. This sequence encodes CASSPRGGANTGELFF.

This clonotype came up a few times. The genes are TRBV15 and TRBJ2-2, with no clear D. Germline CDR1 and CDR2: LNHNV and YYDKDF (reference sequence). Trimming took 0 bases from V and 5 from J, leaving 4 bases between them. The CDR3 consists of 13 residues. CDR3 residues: CATSRDRTGELFF. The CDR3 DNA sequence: TGTGCCACCAGCAGAGATCGTACCGGGGAGCTGTTTTTT. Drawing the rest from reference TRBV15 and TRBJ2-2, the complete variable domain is DAMVIQNPRYQVTQFGKPVTLSCSQTLNHNVMYWYQQKSSQAPKLLFHYYDKDFNNEADTPDNFQSRRPNTSFCFLDIRSPGLGDTAMYLCATSRDRTGELFFGEGSRLTVL.

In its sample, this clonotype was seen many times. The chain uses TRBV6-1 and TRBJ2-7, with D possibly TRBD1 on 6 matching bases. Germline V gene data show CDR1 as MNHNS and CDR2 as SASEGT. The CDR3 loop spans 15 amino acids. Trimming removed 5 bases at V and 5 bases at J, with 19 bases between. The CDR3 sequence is CASSQIGQGIHEQYF. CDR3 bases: TGTGCCAGCAGTCAAATAGGGCAGGGGATCCACGAGCAGTACTTC.

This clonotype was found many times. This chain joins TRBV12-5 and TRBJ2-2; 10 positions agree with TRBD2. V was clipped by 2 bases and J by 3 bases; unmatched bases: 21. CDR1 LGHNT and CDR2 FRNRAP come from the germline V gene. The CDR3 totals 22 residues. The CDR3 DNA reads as TGTGCTAGTGGTTTGCCGACATCGGGGGGTCTTCCTAGCGGGGGTGACACCGGGGAGCTGTTTTTT. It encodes CASGLPTSGGLPSGGDTGELFF.

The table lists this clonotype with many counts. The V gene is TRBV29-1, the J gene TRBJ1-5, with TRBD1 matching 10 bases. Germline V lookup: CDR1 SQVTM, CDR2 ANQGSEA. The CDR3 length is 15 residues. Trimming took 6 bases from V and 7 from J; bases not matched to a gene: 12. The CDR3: CSVYTGTGVGQPQHF. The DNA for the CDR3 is TGCAGCGTCTACACCGGGACAGGGGTGGGCCAGCCCCAGCATTTT.

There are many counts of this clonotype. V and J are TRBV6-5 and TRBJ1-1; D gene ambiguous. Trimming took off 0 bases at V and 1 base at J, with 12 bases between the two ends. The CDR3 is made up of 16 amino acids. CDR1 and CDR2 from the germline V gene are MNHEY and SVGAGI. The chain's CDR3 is CASSYSGFLSNTEAFF. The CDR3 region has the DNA TGTGCCAGCAGTTACTCGGGCTTTCTTTCGAACACTGAAGCTTTCTTT.

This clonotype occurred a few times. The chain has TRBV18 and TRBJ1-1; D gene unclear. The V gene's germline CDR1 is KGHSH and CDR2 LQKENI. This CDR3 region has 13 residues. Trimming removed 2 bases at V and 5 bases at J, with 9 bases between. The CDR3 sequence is CASSPFEGTEAFF. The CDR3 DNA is TGTGCCAGCTCACCATTCGAGGGAACTGAAGCTTTCTTT.